This TCR beta chain came from a study of neurological immune-mediated disorders. V was pared by 2 bases and J by 3 bases, with 6 bases between. Per germline, CDR1 LGHDT and CDR2 YNNKEL (reference sequence). The CDR3 contains 13 residues. A 10-nucleotide random UMI tagged transcripts in template-switch 5'RACE cDNA synthesis. The output of every sequencing run exceeded 170 million TCR-beta sequences, derived from 15-18 subjects. TCRdb itself ran the 5' RACE reads through MiXCR, one entry per CDR3 protein. The sample has 20,000 to 25,000 distinct CDR3 sequences; roughly 14% are singletons. This clonotype was recorded at least ten times. Its specificity is unknown. Study results and caveats: Private repertoires in all groups were suggested by the finding that expanded clones across subjects shared no CDR3 amino acid sequences. Levels of TCR clonal expansion peaked in HTLV-1-associated myelopathy and reached their lowest in multiple sclerosis, under those of healthy controls.

This receptor was taken from a female donor with HTLV-1-associated myelopathy (HAM/TSP). The rearrangement uses TRBV3-1 and TRBJ2-3, with TRBD2 as a possible D gene (5 bases). Input material: PBMCs. CDR3 in DNA: TGTGCCAGCAGCCAAACTAGTACAGATACGCAGTATTTT. The encoded protein is CASSQTSTDTQYF.